Listed below are T cell receptor beta chains from one sample, sequenced in a study of shared clonotypes between healthy human individuals. TCRdb's copy holds only in-frame clones and misses some; the assay was immunoSEQ multiplex PCR. The sample gives about 590,000 clones, 95% to 96% of which show up once; roughly 0.1% is in the top ten. The sequenced sample was naive CD8+ T cells sorted from blood. The receptors here all came from a woman in her twenties or thirties in good health. Both conserved end residues are part of each CDR3. Each record gives: D gene, J gene, V gene, clone size, CDR3 protein, CDR3 DNA. D genes are given only for firm matches. The size field is filled for only some rows; it gives once, few, many or a size class.

d_gene: TRBD1
j_gene: TRBJ1-6
v_gene: TRBV19
abundance: NA
CDR3aa: CASSQDRANSPLHF
CDR3nt: TGTGCCAGTAGTCAAGACAGGGCCAATTCACCCCTCCACTTT

d_gene: NA
j_gene: TRBJ2-3
v_gene: TRBV30
abundance: NA
CDR3aa: CAWSVLSDTQYF
CDR3nt: TGTGCCTGGAGTGTACTTTCAGATACGCAGTATTTT

d_gene: NA
j_gene: TRBJ1-2
v_gene: TRBV28
abundance: few
CDR3aa: CASSLRGPYDGYTF
CDR3nt: TGTGCCAGCAGTCTCCGGGGGCCCTACGATGGCTACACCTTC

d_gene: NA
j_gene: TRBJ2-7
v_gene: TRBV11-1
abundance: NA
CDR3aa: CASSSRRAEAYEQYF
CDR3nt: TGTGCCAGCAGCTCCCGGCGGGCAGAGGCCTACGAGCAGTACTTC

d_gene: NA
j_gene: TRBJ1-1
v_gene: TRBV4-2
abundance: once
CDR3aa: CASSQEGGMNTEAFF
CDR3nt: TGTGCCAGCAGCCAAGAAGGAGGGATGAACACTGAAGCTTTCTTT

d_gene: NA
j_gene: TRBJ1-5
v_gene: TRBV28
abundance: NA
CDR3aa: CASSWGANNQPQHF
CDR3nt: TGTGCCAGCAGTTGGGGGGCAAACAATCAGCCCCAGCATTTT

d_gene: TRBD2
j_gene: TRBJ2-7
v_gene: TRBV19
abundance: NA
CDR3aa: CASSAEGGSSYEQYF
CDR3nt: TGTGCCAGTAGTGCCGAGGGCGGGAGCTCCTACGAGCAGTACTTC

d_gene: NA
j_gene: TRBJ2-5
v_gene: TRBV5-6
abundance: NA
CDR3aa: CASSLGGAVGETQYF
CDR3nt: TGTGCCAGCAGCTTGGGTGGGGCAGTCGGGGAGACCCAGTACTTC

d_gene: NA
j_gene: TRBJ2-6
v_gene: TRBV19
abundance: NA
CDR3aa: CASSIRFPASLSSGANVLTF
CDR3nt: TGTGCCAGTAGTATCCGCTTCCCGGCCAGTCTTTCCTCTGGGGCCAACGTCCTGACTTTC

d_gene: NA
j_gene: TRBJ1-3
v_gene: TRBV9
abundance: NA
CDR3aa: CASSLSGKGNTIYF
CDR3nt: TGTGCCAGCAGCCTCTCAGGGAAAGGAAACACCATATATTTT

d_gene: NA
j_gene: TRBJ2-5
v_gene: TRBV28
abundance: NA
CDR3aa: CASSFGSMETQYF
CDR3nt: TGTGCCAGCAGTTTTGGGTCTATGGAGACCCAGTACTTC

d_gene: NA
j_gene: TRBJ1-1
v_gene: TRBV7-6
abundance: NA
CDR3aa: CASSLALGRGRLNTEAFF
CDR3nt: TGTGCCAGCAGCTTAGCGCTTGGTAGGGGAAGGCTGAACACTGAAGCTTTCTTT

d_gene: TRBD1
j_gene: TRBJ2-1
v_gene: TRBV5-6
abundance: NA
CDR3aa: CASSEPGQAFNEQFF
CDR3nt: TGTGCCAGCAGCGAGCCGGGACAGGCTTTCAATGAGCAGTTCTTC

d_gene: NA
j_gene: TRBJ1-2
v_gene: TRBV27
abundance: NA
CDR3aa: CASSLVPGPTSYTF
CDR3nt: TGTGCCAGCAGTTTAGTCCCGGGGCCGACTAGCTACACCTTC

d_gene: TRBD1
j_gene: TRBJ1-5
v_gene: TRBV28
abundance: NA
CDR3aa: CASSLEGQGYQPQHF
CDR3nt: TGTGCCAGCAGTCTCGAGGGACAGGGGTATCAGCCCCAGCATTTT

d_gene: TRBD2
j_gene: TRBJ2-1
v_gene: TRBV7-2
abundance: NA
CDR3aa: CASSGRGVSYNEQFF
CDR3nt: TGTGCCAGCTCTGGGCGGGGGGTCTCCTACAATGAGCAGTTCTTC

d_gene: TRBD1
j_gene: TRBJ2-7
v_gene: TRBV6-5
abundance: NA
CDR3aa: CASGHHRGRNEQYF
CDR3nt: TGTGCCAGCGGCCATCACAGGGGCCGGAACGAGCAGTACTTC

d_gene: NA
j_gene: TRBJ2-7
v_gene: TRBV27
abundance: NA
CDR3aa: CASSLGSGYEQYF
CDR3nt: TGTGCCAGCAGTTTGGGCTCCGGCTACGAGCAGTACTTC

d_gene: NA
j_gene: TRBJ2-5
v_gene: TRBV10-1
abundance: once
CDR3aa: CASSSVQETQYF
CDR3nt: TGCGCCAGCAGTAGTGTACAAGAGACCCAGTACTTC

d_gene: TRBD1
j_gene: TRBJ1-2
v_gene: TRBV5-4
abundance: NA
CDR3aa: CASSWEDRGTRYGYTF
CDR3nt: TGTGCCAGCAGCTGGGAGGACAGGGGAACTCGGTATGGCTACACCTTC

d_gene: NA
j_gene: TRBJ1-4
v_gene: TRBV7-6
abundance: once
CDR3aa: CASSPGPPGEKLFF
CDR3nt: TGTGCCAGCAGCCCGGGGCCGCCGGGGGAAAAACTGTTTTTT

d_gene: NA
j_gene: TRBJ2-7
v_gene: TRBV7-8
abundance: once
CDR3aa: CASSPRDPSRQYF
CDR3nt: TGTGCCAGCAGCCCACGGGACCCATCAAGGCAGTACTTC

d_gene: TRBD1
j_gene: TRBJ1-4
v_gene: TRBV28
abundance: NA
CDR3aa: CASSALWDRENEKLFF
CDR3nt: TGTGCCAGCAGTGCTTTATGGGACAGGGAGAATGAAAAACTGTTTTTT

d_gene: NA
j_gene: TRBJ1-1
v_gene: TRBV28
abundance: NA
CDR3aa: CASSSTGAAAFF
CDR3nt: TGTGCCAGCAGTAGTACGGGGGCGGCGGCTTTCTTT

d_gene: NA
j_gene: TRBJ2-1
v_gene: TRBV5-4
abundance: NA
CDR3aa: CASSLMDNEQFF
CDR3nt: TGTGCCAGCAGCTTGATGGACAATGAGCAGTTCTTC

d_gene: NA
j_gene: TRBJ2-7
v_gene: TRBV28
abundance: NA
CDR3aa: CASSFPTNPYEQYF
CDR3nt: TGTGCCAGCAGTTTCCCGACTAACCCCTACGAGCAGTACTTC

d_gene: NA
j_gene: TRBJ1-6
v_gene: TRBV28
abundance: once
CDR3aa: CASSLWSGGSPLHF
CDR3nt: TGTGCCAGCAGTTTATGGTCCGGGGGATCACCCCTCCACTTT

d_gene: NA
j_gene: TRBJ2-7
v_gene: TRBV30
abundance: NA
CDR3aa: CAWSVGTGGYEQYF
CDR3nt: TGTGCCTGGAGTGTAGGGACTGGGGGCTACGAGCAGTACTTC

d_gene: TRBD1
j_gene: TRBJ2-7
v_gene: TRBV13
abundance: NA
CDR3aa: CASSLRTGVYEQYF
CDR3nt: TGTGCCAGCAGCTTGAGGACAGGGGTCTACGAGCAGTACTTC

d_gene: TRBD2
j_gene: TRBJ2-3
v_gene: TRBV9
abundance: NA
CDR3aa: CASSVTSGRVADTQYF
CDR3nt: TGTGCCAGCAGCGTAACTAGCGGGAGGGTAGCAGATACGCAGTATTTT

d_gene: TRBD2
j_gene: TRBJ2-2
v_gene: TRBV27
abundance: NA
CDR3aa: CASTPGGFGTGELFF
CDR3nt: TGTGCCAGCACCCCGGGGGGTTTTGGGACCGGGGAGCTGTTTTTT

d_gene: NA
j_gene: TRBJ1-1
v_gene: TRBV7-9
abundance: NA
CDR3aa: CASSFQVTEAFF
CDR3nt: TGTGCCAGCAGCTTTCAGGTCACGGAAGCTTTCTTT

d_gene: NA
j_gene: TRBJ2-2
v_gene: TRBV19
abundance: NA
CDR3aa: CASTLLPDGELFF
CDR3nt: TGTGCCAGTACCCTCCTCCCGGACGGGGAGCTGTTTTTT

d_gene: NA
j_gene: TRBJ2-7
v_gene: TRBV6-5
abundance: NA
CDR3aa: CASSHGLGGGHEQYF
CDR3nt: TGTGCCAGCAGTCACGGACTGGGGGGGGGCCACGAGCAGTACTTC

d_gene: TRBD1
j_gene: TRBJ1-4
v_gene: TRBV13
abundance: NA
CDR3aa: CASSLGGQGNEKLFF
CDR3nt: TGTGCCAGCAGCTTGGGGGGACAGGGGAATGAAAAACTGTTTTTT

d_gene: NA
j_gene: TRBJ2-2
v_gene: TRBV9
abundance: NA
CDR3aa: CASSETTGELFF
CDR3nt: TGTGCCAGCAGCGAAACCACCGGGGAGCTGTTTTTT

d_gene: TRBD1
j_gene: TRBJ1-1
v_gene: TRBV28
abundance: NA
CDR3aa: CASSWTGVGAEAFF
CDR3nt: TGTGCCAGCAGTTGGACAGGGGTCGGGGCTGAAGCTTTCTTT

d_gene: TRBD2
j_gene: TRBJ2-7
v_gene: TRBV28
abundance: NA
CDR3aa: CASSRRSGRDYEQYF
CDR3nt: TGTGCCAGCAGCCGTCGGAGCGGGAGGGATTACGAGCAGTACTTC

d_gene: TRBD1
j_gene: TRBJ2-3
v_gene: TRBV28
abundance: NA
CDR3aa: CASSLGTGSDTQYF
CDR3nt: TGTGCCAGCAGTTTGGGGACAGGGTCAGATACGCAGTATTTT

d_gene: TRBD2
j_gene: TRBJ2-7
v_gene: TRBV19
abundance: NA
CDR3aa: CASSLAGAPYEQYF
CDR3nt: TGTGCCAGTAGTTTGGCGGGAGCCCCCTACGAGCAGTACTTC

d_gene: NA
j_gene: TRBJ1-1
v_gene: TRBV9
abundance: few
CDR3aa: CASSDRSDTEAFF
CDR3nt: TGTGCCAGCAGTGACAGGTCGGACACTGAAGCTTTCTTT

d_gene: NA
j_gene: TRBJ2-5
v_gene: TRBV6-5
abundance: NA
CDR3aa: CASSKFQETQYF
CDR3nt: TGTGCCAGCAGTAAATTCCAAGAGACCCAGTACTTC

d_gene: NA
j_gene: TRBJ1-2
v_gene: TRBV2
abundance: NA
CDR3aa: CASTEGRDVAF
CDR3nt: TGTGCCAGCACCGAAGGTAGGGACGTTGCCTTC

d_gene: TRBD1
j_gene: TRBJ1-2
v_gene: TRBV10-3
abundance: once
CDR3aa: CAISETGEANYGYTF
CDR3nt: TGTGCCATCAGTGAGACAGGGGAGGCGAACTATGGCTACACCTTC

d_gene: TRBD1
j_gene: TRBJ2-7
v_gene: TRBV29-1
abundance: once
CDR3aa: CSTRDSSYEQYF
CDR3nt: TGCAGTACAAGGGACAGCTCCTACGAGCAGTACTTC

d_gene: NA
j_gene: TRBJ2-7
v_gene: TRBV5-8
abundance: NA
CDR3aa: CASSLATYEQYF
CDR3nt: TGTGCCAGCAGCTTGGCCACCTACGAGCAGTACTTC

d_gene: TRBD1
j_gene: TRBJ2-2
v_gene: TRBV5-4
abundance: NA
CDR3aa: CASSTDREVTGELFF
CDR3nt: TGTGCCAGCAGCACTGACAGGGAAGTCACCGGGGAGCTGTTTTTT